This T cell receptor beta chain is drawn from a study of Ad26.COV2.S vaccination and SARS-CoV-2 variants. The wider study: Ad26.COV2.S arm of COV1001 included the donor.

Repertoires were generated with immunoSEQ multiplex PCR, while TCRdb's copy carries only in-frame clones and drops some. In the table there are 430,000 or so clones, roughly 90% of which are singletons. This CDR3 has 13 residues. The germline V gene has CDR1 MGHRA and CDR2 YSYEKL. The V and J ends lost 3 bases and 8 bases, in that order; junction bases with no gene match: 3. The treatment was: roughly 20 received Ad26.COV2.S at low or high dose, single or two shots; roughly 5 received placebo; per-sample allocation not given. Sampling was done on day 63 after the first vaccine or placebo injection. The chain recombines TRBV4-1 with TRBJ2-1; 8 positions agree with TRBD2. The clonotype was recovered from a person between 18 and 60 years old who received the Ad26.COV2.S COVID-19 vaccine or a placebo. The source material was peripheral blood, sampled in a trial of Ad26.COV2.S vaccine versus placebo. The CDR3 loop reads CASSHRLAYEQFF. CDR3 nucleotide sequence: TGCGCCAGCAGCCATCGACTAGCGTATGAGCAGTTCTTC.